This T cell receptor beta chain was captured in a study of blood T cell repertoires in COVID-19. Study summary: Acute and convalescent COVID-19 samples came from the United States, Italy and Spain. T cells, B-cell-depleted T cells, or PBMCs provided the cDNA or gDNA that served as material.

Trimming stripped 5 bases from V and 0 bases from J, with 14 bases between. The CDR3 spans 16 residues. The V gene's germline CDR1 is SGHNT and CDR2 YENEEA. In the original workflow: Nucleated cell number was recorded as an estimate derived from reference gene primer amplification. Measured with immunoSEQ multiplex PCR; TCRdb has only the in-frame clones, and not every one. The V and J calls and clone size are taken from that table; D and trimming were inferred from the DNA. The sample contains more than 90,000 clones, 85% of which appear only once. This chain links TRBV11-3 with TRBJ2-1; a weak D match, TRBD2 (6 bases). The TCR sequence derives from a woman between 70 and 85 years old with active or convalescent COVID-19. Sequencing was carried out using peripheral blood. This chain's CDR3 is CASSTRDRSSYNEQFF. The CDR3 region has the DNA TGTGCCAGCAGCACGCGGGACCGCAGCTCCTACAATGAGCAGTTCTTC.